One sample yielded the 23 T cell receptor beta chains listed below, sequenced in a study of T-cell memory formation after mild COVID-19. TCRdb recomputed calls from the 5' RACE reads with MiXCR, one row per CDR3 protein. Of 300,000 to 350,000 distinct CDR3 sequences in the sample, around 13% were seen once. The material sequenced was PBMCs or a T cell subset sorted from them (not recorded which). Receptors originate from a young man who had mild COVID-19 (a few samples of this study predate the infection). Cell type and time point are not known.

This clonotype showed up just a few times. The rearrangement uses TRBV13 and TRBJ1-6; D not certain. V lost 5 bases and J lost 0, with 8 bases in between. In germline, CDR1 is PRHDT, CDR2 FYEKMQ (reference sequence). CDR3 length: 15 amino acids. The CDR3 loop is CASSPRPSYNSPLHF. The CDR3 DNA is TGTGCCAGCAGCCCAAGACCCTCCTATAATTCACCCCTCCACTTT.

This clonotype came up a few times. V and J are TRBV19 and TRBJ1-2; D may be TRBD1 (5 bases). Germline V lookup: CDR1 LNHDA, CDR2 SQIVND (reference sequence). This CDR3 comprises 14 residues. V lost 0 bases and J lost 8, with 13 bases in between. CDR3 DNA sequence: TGTGCCAGTAGTATAGATCGCCGGGGCGGAGGCTACACCTTC. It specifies CASSIDRRGGGYTF.

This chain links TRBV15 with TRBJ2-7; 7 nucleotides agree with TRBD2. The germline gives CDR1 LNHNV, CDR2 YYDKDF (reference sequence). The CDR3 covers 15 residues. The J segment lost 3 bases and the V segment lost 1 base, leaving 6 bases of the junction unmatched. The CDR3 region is CATSRGAGTSYEQYF. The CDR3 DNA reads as TGTGCCACCAGCAGAGGAGCGGGAACAAGCTACGAGCAGTACTTC. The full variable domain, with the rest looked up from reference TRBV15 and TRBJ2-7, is DAMVIQNPRYQVTQFGKPVTLSCSQTLNHNVMYWYQQKSSQAPKLLFHYYDKDFNNEADTPDNFQSRRPNTSFCFLDIRSPGLGDTAMYLCATSRGAGTSYEQYFGPGTRLTVT.

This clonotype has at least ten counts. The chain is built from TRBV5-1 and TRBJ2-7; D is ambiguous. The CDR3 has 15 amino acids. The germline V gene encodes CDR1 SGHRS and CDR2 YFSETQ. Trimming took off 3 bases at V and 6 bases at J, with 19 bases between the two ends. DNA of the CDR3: TGCGCCAGCAGCTGGTGGGATGCTGACATGGGCGAGCAGTACTTC. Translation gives CASSWWDADMGEQYF.

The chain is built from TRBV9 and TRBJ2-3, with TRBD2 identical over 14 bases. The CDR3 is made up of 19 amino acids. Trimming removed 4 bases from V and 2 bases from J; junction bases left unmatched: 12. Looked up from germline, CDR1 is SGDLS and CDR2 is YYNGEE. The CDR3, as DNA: TGTGCCAGCAGCTCTGGGACTAGCGGGGGCTCCCTGGTCACAGATACGCAGTATTTT. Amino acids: CASSSGTSGGSLVTDTQYF.

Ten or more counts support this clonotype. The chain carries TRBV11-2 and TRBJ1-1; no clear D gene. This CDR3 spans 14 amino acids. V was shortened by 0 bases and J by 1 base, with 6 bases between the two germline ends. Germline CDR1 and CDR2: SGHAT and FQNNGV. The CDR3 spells CASSLEGKNTEAFF. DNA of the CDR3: TGTGCCAGCAGCTTAGAGGGTAAGAACACTGAAGCTTTCTTT.

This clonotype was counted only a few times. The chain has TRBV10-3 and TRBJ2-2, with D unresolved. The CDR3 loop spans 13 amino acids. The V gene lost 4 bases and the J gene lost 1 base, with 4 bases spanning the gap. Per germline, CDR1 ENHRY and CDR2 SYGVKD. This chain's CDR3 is CAISGGNTGELFF. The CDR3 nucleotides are TGTGCCATCAGTGGCGGGAACACCGGGGAGCTGTTTTTT.

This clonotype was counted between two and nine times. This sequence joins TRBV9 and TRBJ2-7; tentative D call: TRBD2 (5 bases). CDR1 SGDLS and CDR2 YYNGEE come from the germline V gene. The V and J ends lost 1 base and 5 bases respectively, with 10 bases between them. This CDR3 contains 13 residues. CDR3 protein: CASSVRGYDEQYF. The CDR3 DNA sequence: TGTGCCAGCAGCGTACGCGGGTATGACGAGCAGTACTTC. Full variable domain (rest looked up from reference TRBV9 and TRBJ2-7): DSGVTQTPKHLITATGQRVTLRCSPRSGDLSVYWYQQSLDQGLQFLIQYYNGEERAKGNILERFSAQQFPDLHSELNLSSLELGDSALYFCASSVRGYDEQYFGPGTRLTVT.

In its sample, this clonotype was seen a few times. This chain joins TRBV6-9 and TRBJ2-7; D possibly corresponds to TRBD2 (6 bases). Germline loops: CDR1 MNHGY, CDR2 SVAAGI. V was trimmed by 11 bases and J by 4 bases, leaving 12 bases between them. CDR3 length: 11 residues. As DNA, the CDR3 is TGTGCCGACCGGAGGGGTTACGAGCAGTACTTC. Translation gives CADRRGYEQYF.

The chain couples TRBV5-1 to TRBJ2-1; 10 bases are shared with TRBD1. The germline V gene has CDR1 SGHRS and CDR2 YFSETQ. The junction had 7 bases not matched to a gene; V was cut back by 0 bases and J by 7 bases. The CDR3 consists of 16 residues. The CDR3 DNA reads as TGCGCCAGCAGCTTGGAGCCGGGACAGGGGCGAAATGAGCAGTTCTTC. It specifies CASSLEPGQGRNEQFF.

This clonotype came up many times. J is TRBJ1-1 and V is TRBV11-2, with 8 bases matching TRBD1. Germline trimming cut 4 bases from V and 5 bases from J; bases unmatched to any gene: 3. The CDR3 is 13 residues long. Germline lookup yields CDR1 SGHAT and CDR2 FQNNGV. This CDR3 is CASSWTGRTEAFF. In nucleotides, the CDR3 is TGTGCCAGCAGCTGGACAGGGAGGACTGAAGCTTTCTTT.

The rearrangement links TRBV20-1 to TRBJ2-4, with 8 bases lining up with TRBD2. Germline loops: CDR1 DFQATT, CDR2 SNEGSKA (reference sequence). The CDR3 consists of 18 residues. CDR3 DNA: TGCAGCCTTAAGGGTAGCGGGGCTGCCACCTTAGCCAAAAACATTCAGTACTTC. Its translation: CSLKGSGAATLAKNIQYF.

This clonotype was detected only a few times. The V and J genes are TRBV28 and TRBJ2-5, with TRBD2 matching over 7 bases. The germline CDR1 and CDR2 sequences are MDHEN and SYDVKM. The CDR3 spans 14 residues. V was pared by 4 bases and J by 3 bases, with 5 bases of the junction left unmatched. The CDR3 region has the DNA TGTGCCAGCAGTTCTCGGGGGGTTAAAGAGACCCAGTACTTC. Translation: CASSSRGVKETQYF.

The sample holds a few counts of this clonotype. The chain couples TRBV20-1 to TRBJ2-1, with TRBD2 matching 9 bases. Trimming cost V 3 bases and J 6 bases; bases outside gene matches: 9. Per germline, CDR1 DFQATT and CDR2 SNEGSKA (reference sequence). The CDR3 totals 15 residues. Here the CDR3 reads CSARTPRGGLNEQFF. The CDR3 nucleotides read TGCAGTGCTAGGACACCGCGGGGGGGCCTCAATGAGCAGTTCTTC.

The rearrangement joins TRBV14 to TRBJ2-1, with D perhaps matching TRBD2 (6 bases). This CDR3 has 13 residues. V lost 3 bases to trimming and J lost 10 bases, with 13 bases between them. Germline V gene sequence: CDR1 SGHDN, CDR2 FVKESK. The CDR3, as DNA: TGTGCCAGCAGCCACGGGACTTCCAAGGAGCAGTTCTTC. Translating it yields CASSHGTSKEQFF.

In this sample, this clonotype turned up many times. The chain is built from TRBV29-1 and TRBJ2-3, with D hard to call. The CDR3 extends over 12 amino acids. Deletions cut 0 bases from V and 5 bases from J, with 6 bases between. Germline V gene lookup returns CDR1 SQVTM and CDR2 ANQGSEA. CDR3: CSVEEVVDTQYF. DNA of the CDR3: TGCAGCGTTGAAGAGGTGGTAGATACGCAGTATTTT.

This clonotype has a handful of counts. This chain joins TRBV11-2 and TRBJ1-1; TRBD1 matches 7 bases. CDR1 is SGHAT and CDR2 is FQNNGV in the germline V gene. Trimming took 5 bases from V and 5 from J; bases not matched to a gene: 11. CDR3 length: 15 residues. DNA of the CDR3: TGTGCCAGCAGCGGACTCATCCGGACAGGAACTGAAGCTTTCTTT. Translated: CASSGLIRTGTEAFF. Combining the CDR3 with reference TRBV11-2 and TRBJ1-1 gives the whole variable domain EAGVAQSPRYKIIEKRQSVAFWCNPISGHATLYWYQQILGQGPKLLIQFQNNGVVDDSQLPKDRFSAERLKGVDSTLKIQPAKLEDSAVYLCASSGLIRTGTEAFFGQGTRLTVV.

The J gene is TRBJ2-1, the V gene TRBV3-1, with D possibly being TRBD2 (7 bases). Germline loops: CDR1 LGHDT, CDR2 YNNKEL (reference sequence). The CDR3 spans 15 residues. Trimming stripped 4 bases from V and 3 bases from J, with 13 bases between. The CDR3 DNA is TGTGCCAGCAGCCCTCGGGGGGCCGGCTACAATGAGCAGTTCTTC. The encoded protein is CASSPRGAGYNEQFF.

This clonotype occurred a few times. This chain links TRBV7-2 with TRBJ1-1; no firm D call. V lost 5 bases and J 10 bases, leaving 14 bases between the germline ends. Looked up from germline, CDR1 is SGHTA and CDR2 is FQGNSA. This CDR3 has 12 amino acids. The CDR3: CASSAYSNSAFF. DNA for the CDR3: TGTGCCAGCAGCGCGTACAGCAATTCAGCTTTCTTT.

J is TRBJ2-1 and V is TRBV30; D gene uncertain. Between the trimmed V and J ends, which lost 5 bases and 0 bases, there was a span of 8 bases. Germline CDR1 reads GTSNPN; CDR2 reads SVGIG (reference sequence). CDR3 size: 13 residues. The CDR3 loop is CAWAASSYNEQFF. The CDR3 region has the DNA TGTGCCTGGGCGGCAAGCTCCTACAATGAGCAGTTCTTC.

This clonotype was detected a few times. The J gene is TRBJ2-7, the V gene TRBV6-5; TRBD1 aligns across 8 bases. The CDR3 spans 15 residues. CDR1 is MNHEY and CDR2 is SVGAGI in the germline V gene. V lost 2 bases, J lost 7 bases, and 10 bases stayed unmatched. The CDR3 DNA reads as TGTGCCAGCAGTTACGGCGGGCAGGGGGCACGAGAGCAGTACTTC. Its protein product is CASSYGGQGAREQYF.

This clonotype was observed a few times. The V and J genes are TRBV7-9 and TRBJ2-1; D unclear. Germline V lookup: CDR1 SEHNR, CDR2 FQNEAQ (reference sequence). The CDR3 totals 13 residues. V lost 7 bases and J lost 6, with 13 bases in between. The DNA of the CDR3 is TGTGCCAGCACCCCAGCAGGTTCCAATGAGCAGTTCTTC. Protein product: CASTPAGSNEQFF. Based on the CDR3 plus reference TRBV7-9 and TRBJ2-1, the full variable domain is DTGVSQNPRHKITKRGQNVTFRCDPISEHNRLYWYRQTLGQGPEFLTYFQNEAQLEKSRLLSDRFSAERPKGSFSTLEIQRTEQGDSAMYLCASTPAGSNEQFFGPGTRLTVL.

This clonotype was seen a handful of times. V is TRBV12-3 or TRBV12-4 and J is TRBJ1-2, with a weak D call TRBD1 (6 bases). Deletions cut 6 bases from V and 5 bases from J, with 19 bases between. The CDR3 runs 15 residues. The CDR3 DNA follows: TGTGCCAGCAGAGACCCTAGAGGGGGGGATTATGGCTACACCTTC. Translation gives CASRDPRGGDYGYTF.